These 13 T cell receptor beta chains originate from one sample sequenced in a study of cytomegalovirus exposure and HLA in healthy donors. With 60 Vbeta and 13 Jbeta primers, the PCR was carried out. Generated by immunoSEQ multiplex PCR, the TCRdb table keeps only in-frame clones and is missing some. The sample has 95,000 to 150,000 clones; approximately 15% are singletons. What was sequenced was PBMCs. These receptors all come from a woman under 30 in good health and CMV-seronegative.

The chain links TRBV4-2 to TRBJ2-3; the D gene is possibly TRBD2 (5 bases). The V gene lost 4 bases and the J gene lost 0 bases, with 17 bases spanning the gap. CDR1 is LGHNA, CDR2 YNFKEQ, per germline. This CDR3 region has 17 residues. The CDR3 coding sequence is TGTGCCAGCAGCCTAAACGTGGGAGAGCTTAGCACAGATACGCAGTATTTT. This translates into CASSLNVGELSTDTQYF.

This clone was seen more than once but under ten times. This rearrangement joins TRBV9 to TRBJ2-3, with TRBD2 matching over 12 bases. Trimming cost V 0 bases and J 3 bases; bases outside gene matches: 5. The CDR3 covers 17 residues. The V gene's germline CDR1 is SGDLS and CDR2 YYNGEE. The CDR3 DNA is TGTGCCAGCAGCGTAGGAACTAGCGGGGGGCATACAGATACGCAGTATTTT. Amino acids: CASSVGTSGGHTDTQYF.

There are a few counts of this clone. The V and J genes are TRBV6-6 and TRBJ2-2, with 8 nucleotides matching TRBD1. The V segment lost 8 bases and the J segment 6 bases; nucleotides outside the gene matches: 8. The CDR3 loop spans 14 amino acids. The germline V gene has CDR1 MNHNY and CDR2 SVGAGI (reference sequence). In nucleotides, the CDR3 is TGTGCCAGCCGAAAGGACAGGGAGGCCGGGGAGCTGTTTTTT. Amino acid sequence: CASRKDREAGELFF.

This sequence joins TRBV19 and TRBJ1-2; 11 bases agree with TRBD1. Germline CDR1 LNHDA, CDR2 SQIVND (reference sequence). V was pared by 1 base and J by 8 bases, with 9 bases of the junction left unmatched. The CDR3 loop spans 16 amino acids. The CDR3 reads CASSIAIGQGARGYTF. Here the CDR3 DNA reads TGTGCCAGTAGTATAGCTATTGGACAGGGGGCTCGGGGCTACACCTTC.

The V and J genes are TRBV7-2 and TRBJ1-2; possible D gene TRBD1, 6 bases. This CDR3 comprises 15 residues. Germline assignment: CDR1 SGHTA and CDR2 FQGNSA. Trimming shortened V by 1 base and J by 0 bases, and 9 bases separated the two germline ends. CDR3 region: CASSLDRAPNYGYTF. CDR3 DNA sequence: TGTGCCAGCAGCTTAGACAGGGCACCTAACTATGGCTACACCTTC.

The chain carries TRBV15 and TRBJ1-5, with D tentatively TRBD1 (5 bases). Germline lookup yields CDR1 LNHNV and CDR2 YYDKDF (reference sequence). The CDR3 sequence is 15 residues long. V was trimmed by 0 bases and J by 6 bases, leaving 12 bases between them. DNA of the CDR3: TGTGCCACCAGCAGAGAGCGGGGGTTGGGTCAGCCCCAGCATTTT. Translation: CATSRERGLGQPQHF.

In this sample, this clone turned up a few times. The chain recombines TRBV11-2 with TRBJ2-3, with no clear D. Germline CDR1 reads SGHAT; CDR2 reads FQNNGV. V was shortened by 3 bases and J by 5 bases, with 6 bases between the two germline ends. The CDR3 covers 12 residues. This chain's CDR3 is CASSFNKDTQYF. In DNA, the CDR3 is TGTGCCAGCAGCTTTAACAAAGATACGCAGTATTTT.

V gene TRBV11-1 combines with J gene TRBJ1-1; 8 nucleotides align to TRBD1. Germline V gene lookup returns CDR1 SGHAT and CDR2 FQDESV (reference sequence). V trimming: 4 bases; J trimming: 5 bases; junction bases outside the gene matches: 12. The CDR3 contains 16 residues. The CDR3 nucleotides are TGTGCCAGCAGCTCTGGTCCAGGGGGCGTTGGAACTGAAGCTTTCTTT. It encodes CASSSGPGGVGTEAFF.

The chain carries TRBV6-1 and TRBJ2-7, with a possible D match to TRBD1 (7 bases). The CDR3 contains 17 residues. Trimming left V 1 base short and J 3 bases short, with 19 bases between. Germline V gene sequence: CDR1 MNHNS, CDR2 SASEGT. Here the CDR3 reads CASSEGRGTVPIYEQYF. The DNA of the CDR3 is TGTGCCAGCAGTGAAGGGAGGGGGACAGTCCCGATCTACGAGCAGTACTTC.

This clone has more than one count but fewer than ten. This sequence joins TRBV6-1 and TRBJ2-1; 11 bases fit TRBD2. The CDR3 is 19 residues long. The J segment lost 0 bases and the V segment lost 4 bases, leaving 11 bases of the junction unmatched. Per germline, CDR1 MNHNS and CDR2 SASEGT. CDR3 sequence reads: CASSAPSGLAGSSYNEQFF. DNA for the CDR3: TGTGCCAGCAGTGCCCCCTCCGGACTAGCGGGCTCCTCCTACAATGAGCAGTTCTTC.

This clone was seen a few times. The J gene is TRBJ2-1, the V gene TRBV14; TRBD2 matches 11 bases. The germline V gene encodes CDR1 SGHDN and CDR2 FVKESK. The CDR3 length is 15 residues. V shed 0 bases and J 13 bases; nucleotides not matched to a gene: 8. The CDR3 sequence: CASSQDLTGLAAQFF. For the CDR3, the DNA is TGTGCCAGCAGCCAAGATTTAACGGGACTAGCGGCCCAGTTCTTC.

This clone has more than one count but fewer than ten. Here the CDR3 reads CASSPLGQSYEQYF. CDR3 nucleotides: TGTGCCAGCAGCCCCCTGGGACAGTCCTACGAGCAGTACTTC. The chain employs TRBV7-8 and TRBJ2-7, with 7 bases lining up with TRBD1. Per the germline V gene, CDR1 is SGHVS and CDR2 is FQNEAQ. Unmatched junction bases numbered 5, after V lost 5 bases and J lost 1 base. CDR3 length: 14 amino acids.

This clone has a handful of counts. This chain connects TRBV28 to TRBJ2-7, with D possibly matching TRBD2 (6 bases). Germline V gene data show CDR1 as MDHEN and CDR2 as SYDVKM. With 6 bases removed from V and 1 base from J, the gap between germline ends came to 13 bases. CDR3 length equals 14 residues. CDR3 amino acids: CASREGGRSYEQYF. The CDR3 DNA follows: TGTGCCAGCAGGGAGGGCGGGCGGTCCTACGAGCAGTACTTC.